The 17 T cell receptor beta chains in this list originate from one sample, sequenced in a study of control samples from healthy donors and cancer patients. Data came from immunoSEQ multiplex PCR; TCRdb stores just in-frame clones and leaves some out. Of more than 95,000 clones in the sample, over 90% are singletons; the top ten hold around 2.5%. Sequencing was done on a sample of blood. The origin of the receptors is a man in his thirties or forties in good health.

The CDR3 region has the DNA TGTGCCAGCAGCTTACGGGGGGCCGAGGGTGAAAAACTGTTTTTT. This encodes CASSLRGAEGEKLFF. This chain links TRBV7-6 with TRBJ1-4; weak D call: TRBD1 (6 bases). V was clipped by 2 bases and J by 7 bases, with 14 bases between them. Germline CDR1 SGHVS, CDR2 FNYEAQ. This CDR3 comprises 15 residues.

The V and J genes are TRBV18 and TRBJ1-1; D remains unclear. Trimming stripped 0 bases from V and 2 bases from J, with 13 bases between. The CDR3 is 16 amino acids. Germline CDR1 and CDR2: KGHSH and LQKENI. The CDR3 loop reads CASSPPLQPSNTEAFF. CDR3 DNA: TGTGCCAGCTCACCACCGTTACAACCGAGCAACACTGAAGCTTTCTTT.

This chain links TRBV6-5 with TRBJ1-1; D is undetermined. With 2 bases removed from V and 11 bases from J, the gap between germline ends came to 6 bases. Germline V lookup: CDR1 MNHEY, CDR2 SVGAGI. This CDR3 has 10 amino acids. CDR3: CASSYPPAFF. CDR3 coding DNA: TGTGCCAGCAGTTACCCCCCTGCTTTCTTT.

The chain recombines TRBV19 with TRBJ1-1, with TRBD1 identical over 9 bases. Trimming cost V 3 bases and J 11 bases; bases outside gene matches: 13. Germline assignment: CDR1 LNHDA and CDR2 SQIVND (reference sequence). The CDR3 spans 15 residues. CDR3 protein: CASSIASGTGTTAFF. CDR3 in DNA: TGTGCCAGTAGTATTGCTTCCGGGACAGGGACAACGGCTTTCTTT.

This clone was seen a handful of times. The chain employs TRBV24-1 and TRBJ1-5; no clear D. This CDR3 has 14 residues. CDR1 is KGHDR and CDR2 is SFDVKD in the germline V gene. Trimming took 5 bases from V and 7 from J, leaving 14 bases between them. The CDR3 DNA reads TGTGCCACCAGTGCAGGAGGGTCTGGGCAGCCCCAGCATTTT. Translated: CATSAGGSGQPQHF.

The chain employs TRBV10-3 and TRBJ1-1; D is undetermined. Germline V gene lookup returns CDR1 ENHRY and CDR2 SYGVKD. V shed 7 bases and J shed 8 bases, with 17 bases lying between them. The CDR3 covers 13 residues. The CDR3 coding sequence is TGTGCCATCACCCCGGGGAACGGCAGGGAAGCTTTCTTT. This gives the protein CAITPGNGREAFF.

The V gene is TRBV6-6, the J gene TRBJ1-5, with 9 bases identical to TRBD1. This CDR3 spans 17 amino acids. The V gene's germline CDR1 is MNHNY and CDR2 SVGAGI (reference sequence). J was trimmed by 2 bases and V by 6 bases; bases with no gene match: 11. The CDR3 DNA follows: TGTGCCAGCAGCCGACGGACAGGGGTTGAGGGCAATCAGCCCCAGCATTTT. Protein: CASSRRTGVEGNQPQHF.

The V and J genes are TRBV10-3 and TRBJ1-6; 8 bases fit TRBD1. The CDR3 consists of 16 residues. V lost 0 bases, J lost 7 bases, and 5 bases stayed unmatched. Germline V gene lookup returns CDR1 ENHRY and CDR2 SYGVKD. Here the CDR3 reads CAISESTGGTNSPLHF. The CDR3 DNA reads as TGTGCCATCAGTGAGTCCACAGGGGGTACCAATTCACCCCTCCACTTT.

This clone was observed a handful of times. The chain carries TRBV11-2 and TRBJ2-2, with unresolved D. This CDR3 comprises 17 residues. V was shortened by 1 base and J by 2 bases, with 14 bases between the two germline ends. CDR1 is SGHAT, CDR2 FQNNGV, per germline. CDR3 DNA: TGTGCCAGCAGCTTAGCCCTTCCAGGTCTCAACACCGGGGAGCTGTTTTTT. It specifies CASSLALPGLNTGELFF.

The chain combines TRBV5-6 with TRBJ2-7, with TRBD1 identical over 7 bases. The V gene's germline CDR1 is SGHDT and CDR2 YYEEEE. The CDR3 has 15 residues. V lost 1 base and J lost 1; bases outside the gene matches: 5. The CDR3 protein is CASSLRTGPSYEQYV. Here the CDR3 DNA reads TGTGCCAGCAGCTTGAGGACAGGCCCTTCCTACGAGCAGTACGTC.

The chain links TRBV27 to TRBJ1-2, with D possibly being TRBD1 (5 bases). The V end lost 2 bases, the J end lost 8 bases, and 21 bases lay between the germline ends. CDR3 length: 16 amino acids. In germline, CDR1 is MNHEY, CDR2 SMNVEV (reference sequence). CDR3 sequence (DNA): TGTGCCAGCAGTTTAGAAGGGACGGGGACGATTATAGGCTACACCTTC. Residues: CASSLEGTGTIIGYTF.

This chain connects TRBV5-1 to TRBJ2-1; TRBD2 aligns across 7 bases. V was pared by 0 bases and J by 4 bases, with 10 bases of the junction left unmatched. Germline lookup yields CDR1 SGHRS and CDR2 YFSETQ. CDR3 length: 17 residues. CDR3 residues: CASSLATRDGGYNEQFF. Written as DNA, the CDR3 is TGCGCCAGCAGCTTGGCTACTAGGGACGGGGGGTACAATGAGCAGTTCTTC.

The sample holds a few counts of this clone. This chain joins TRBV27 and TRBJ1-1, with D possibly being TRBD1 (5 bases). CDR3 length equals 15 residues. The ends were cut back, 6 bases at V and 0 bases at J, with 14 bases in the middle. The germline gives CDR1 MNHEY, CDR2 SMNVEV (reference sequence). The CDR3 protein is CASSRGDGMNTEAFF. For the CDR3, the DNA is TGTGCCAGCAGCCGTGGGGACGGAATGAACACTGAAGCTTTCTTT.

The chain is built from TRBV28 and TRBJ2-5, with D possibly matching TRBD2 (6 bases). V gave up 3 bases and J gave up 4 bases, with 9 bases separating them. Germline loops: CDR1 MDHEN, CDR2 SYDVKM. CDR3 size: 13 residues. CDR3 nucleotides: TGTGCCAGCAGTTTGGAGGGACGAGAGACCCAGTACTTC. Its protein is CASSLEGRETQYF.

The genes are TRBV18 and TRBJ1-1, with TRBD1 as a possible D gene (5 bases). This CDR3 has 14 amino acids. Trimming took 6 bases from V and 1 from J, leaving 12 bases between them. Per the germline V gene, CDR1 is KGHSH and CDR2 is LQKENI. The CDR3 sequence: CASSHPGGNTEAFF. CDR3 DNA sequence: TGTGCCAGCTCCCATCCGGGGGGGAACACTGAAGCTTTCTTT.

V gene TRBV27 combines with J gene TRBJ2-5, with 8 bases matching TRBD2. The trim removed 5 bases at V and 4 bases at J, leaving 15 bases unmatched. Germline assignment: CDR1 MNHEY and CDR2 SMNVEV (reference sequence). The CDR3 covers 17 residues. The CDR3: CASSHGAGGPQRETQYF. CDR3 nucleotide sequence: TGTGCCAGCAGTCACGGGGCGGGGGGCCCCCAAAGAGAGACCCAGTACTTC.

The CDR3 protein is CAWSLSERGGTGELFF. The CDR3, as DNA: TGTGCCTGGAGTTTATCCGAGCGGGGGGGTACCGGGGAGCTGTTTTTT. The chain couples TRBV30 to TRBJ2-2; the match to TRBD2 covers 10 bases. V lost 2 bases, J lost 5 bases, and 8 bases stayed unmatched. The CDR3 has 16 amino acids. Germline V lookup: CDR1 GTSNPN, CDR2 SVGIG (reference sequence).